The rows below give T cell receptor beta chains drawn from one sample of a study of cytomegalovirus exposure and HLA in healthy donors. Data came from immunoSEQ multiplex PCR; TCRdb stores just in-frame clones and leaves some out. This sample has 190,000 or so clones, with 70% to 85% found just once. Sequencing used PBMCs. Source of these receptors: a boy aged 2 to 9 in good health and CMV-seronegative. Each CDR3 is given with its conserved first and last residue. The D gene is left open where the match is weak. Some rows mark clone size as missing; the rest say once, few, many or name a class of expanded clone.

CDR3 protein: CASTLDIQYF; CDR3 DNA: TGTGCCAGTACCCTAGACATTCAGTACTTC; J gene: TRBJ2-4; clone size: .; V gene: TRBV19; D gene: .
CDR3 protein: CASSKTSGARGTHF; CDR3 DNA: TGTGCCAGCAGCAAAACTAGCGGGGCCCGAGGAACCCACTTC; J gene: TRBJ2-5; clone size: .; V gene: TRBV7-2; D gene: TRBD2
CDR3 protein: CASSLGLDNEQFF; CDR3 DNA: TGTGCCAGCAGCTTAGGACTAGACAATGAGCAGTTCTTC; J gene: TRBJ2-1; clone size: .; V gene: TRBV13; D gene: .
CDR3 protein: CATSRGQGGGYDEQYF; CDR3 DNA: TGTGCCACCAGCAGAGGGCAAGGGGGAGGGTATGACGAGCAGTACTTC; J gene: TRBJ2-7; clone size: few; V gene: TRBV15; D gene: .
CDR3 protein: CASSRAGTAQETQYF; CDR3 DNA: TGCGCCAGCAGTCGAGCGGGGACGGCACAAGAGACCCAGTACTTC; J gene: TRBJ2-5; clone size: .; V gene: TRBV4-1; D gene: TRBD2
CDR3 protein: CASTSGTGGPAYGYTF; CDR3 DNA: TGTGCCAGCACTTCCGGGACAGGGGGCCCTGCCTATGGCTACACCTTC; J gene: TRBJ1-2; clone size: .; V gene: TRBV7-2; D gene: TRBD1
CDR3 protein: CASSLGTSGYNEQFF; CDR3 DNA: TGCGCCAGCAGCTTGGGGACTAGCGGCTACAATGAGCAGTTCTTC; J gene: TRBJ2-1; clone size: .; V gene: TRBV5-1; D gene: TRBD2
CDR3 protein: CASSHGPTGYQQYF; CDR3 DNA: TGTGCCAGCAGTCACGGACCTACAGGGTACCAGCAGTACTTC; J gene: TRBJ2-7; clone size: .; V gene: TRBV7-6; D gene: .
CDR3 protein: CASSESPSSSYEQYF; CDR3 DNA: TGTGCCAGCAGTGAATCACCTAGCAGCTCCTACGAGCAGTACTTC; J gene: TRBJ2-7; clone size: .; V gene: TRBV2; D gene: .
CDR3 protein: CASSTHPGQGDYEQYF; CDR3 DNA: TGTGCCAGCAGTACCCACCCGGGACAGGGGGATTACGAGCAGTACTTC; J gene: TRBJ2-7; clone size: .; V gene: TRBV19; D gene: TRBD1
CDR3 protein: CASRKRQGTDTQYF; CDR3 DNA: TGTGCCAGCAGGAAACGACAGGGGACAGATACGCAGTATTTT; J gene: TRBJ2-3; clone size: .; V gene: TRBV5-4; D gene: TRBD1
CDR3 protein: CASSRRTSGYNEQFF; CDR3 DNA: TGTGCCAGTAGTAGACGGACTAGCGGATACAATGAGCAGTTCTTC; J gene: TRBJ2-1; clone size: .; V gene: TRBV19; D gene: TRBD2
CDR3 protein: CASSRGMTGLREQYF; CDR3 DNA: TGTGCCAGCAGCCGTGGGATGACAGGGCTACGGGAGCAGTACTTC; J gene: TRBJ2-7; clone size: .; V gene: TRBV7-8; D gene: TRBD1
CDR3 protein: CAWSDFLGGTEAFF; CDR3 DNA: TGTGCCTGGAGTGATTTCTTGGGGGGCACTGAAGCTTTCTTT; J gene: TRBJ1-1; clone size: .; V gene: TRBV30; D gene: .
CDR3 protein: CASINRGRRETQYF; CDR3 DNA: TGTGCCAGCATAAACAGGGGGCGCAGGGAGACCCAGTACTTC; J gene: TRBJ2-5; clone size: few; V gene: TRBV2; D gene: TRBD1
CDR3 protein: CASSSISYEQYF; CDR3 DNA: TGTGCCAGCAGTTCCATCTCCTACGAGCAGTACTTC; J gene: TRBJ2-7; clone size: .; V gene: TRBV27; D gene: .
CDR3 protein: CASSYRDWPSEQFF; CDR3 DNA: TGTGCCAGCAGTTACAGGGACTGGCCCAGTGAGCAGTTCTTC; J gene: TRBJ2-1; clone size: once; V gene: TRBV6-5; D gene: .
CDR3 protein: CAITPRVLSRFGTDTQYF; CDR3 DNA: TGTGCCATAACTCCCAGGGTATTGAGCCGGTTTGGCACAGATACGCAGTATTTT; J gene: TRBJ2-3; clone size: .; V gene: TRBV10-3; D gene: .
CDR3 protein: CASSGTSGTYEQYF; CDR3 DNA: TGTGCCAGCAGTGGGACTAGCGGGACCTACGAGCAGTACTTC; J gene: TRBJ2-7; clone size: .; V gene: TRBV7-2; D gene: TRBD2
CDR3 protein: CASQTGTPNTEAFF; CDR3 DNA: TGTGCCAGCCAAACCGGGACACCGAACACTGAAGCTTTCTTT; J gene: TRBJ1-1; clone size: few; V gene: TRBV6-1; D gene: .
CDR3 protein: CASSYTRDRGSGYTF; CDR3 DNA: TGTGCCAGCAGTTACACCCGGGACAGGGGGTCTGGCTACACCTTC; J gene: TRBJ1-2; clone size: .; V gene: TRBV6-5; D gene: TRBD1
CDR3 protein: CASSFVRDRQFF; CDR3 DNA: TGTGCCAGCAGCTTCGTTCGGGACAGGCAGTTCTTC; J gene: TRBJ2-1; clone size: .; V gene: TRBV7-2; D gene: TRBD1
CDR3 protein: CASATGAVSYNEQFF; CDR3 DNA: TGTGCCAGCGCTACAGGGGCAGTCTCCTACAATGAGCAGTTCTTC; J gene: TRBJ2-1; clone size: .; V gene: TRBV19; D gene: TRBD1
CDR3 protein: CAWSVRGPTEAFF; CDR3 DNA: TGTGCCTGGAGTGTAAGGGGGCCCACTGAAGCTTTCTTT; J gene: TRBJ1-1; clone size: .; V gene: TRBV30; D gene: TRBD1
CDR3 protein: CATGEARGGYTF; CDR3 DNA: TGTGCCACCGGGGAGGCCAGAGGTGGCTACACCTTC; J gene: TRBJ1-2; clone size: .; V gene: TRBV15; D gene: .
CDR3 protein: CASTITQGSYGYTF; CDR3 DNA: TGTGCCAGCACAATTACGCAGGGAAGCTATGGCTACACCTTC; J gene: TRBJ1-2; clone size: .; V gene: TRBV6-1; D gene: .
CDR3 protein: CASSYEGGNQPQHF; CDR3 DNA: TGTGCCAGCAGCTATGAGGGCGGCAATCAGCCCCAGCATTTT; J gene: TRBJ1-5; clone size: .; V gene: TRBV5-5; D gene: .
CDR3 protein: CASSPSQGRDYGYTF; CDR3 DNA: TGCGCCAGCAGCCCTTCCCAGGGCAGGGACTATGGCTACACCTTC; J gene: TRBJ1-2; clone size: .; V gene: TRBV4-3; D gene: .
CDR3 protein: CPAGRRSEQFF; CDR3 DNA: TGCCCTGCCGGGAGGAGGAGTGAGCAGTTCTTC; J gene: TRBJ2-1; clone size: .; V gene: TRBV20-1; D gene: TRBD2
CDR3 protein: CASSFGASGVQETQYF; CDR3 DNA: TGTGCCAGCAGCTTCGGGGCTAGCGGGGTGCAAGAGACCCAGTACTTC; J gene: TRBJ2-5; clone size: once; V gene: TRBV13; D gene: TRBD2
CDR3 protein: CASSLYRGTNEKLFF; CDR3 DNA: TGTGCCAGCAGCCTATACAGGGGAACTAATGAAAAACTGTTTTTT; J gene: TRBJ1-4; clone size: few; V gene: TRBV7-2; D gene: TRBD1
CDR3 protein: CASSQDLGAGGLISYEQYF; CDR3 DNA: TGTGCCAGCAGCCAAGATCTAGGGGCGGGGGGCCTAATTTCCTACGAGCAGTACTTC; J gene: TRBJ2-7; clone size: .; V gene: TRBV4-2; D gene: TRBD2
CDR3 protein: CASSLARTGTYGYTF; CDR3 DNA: TGTGCCAGCAGCTTGGCCCGGACAGGGACCTATGGCTACACCTTC; J gene: TRBJ1-2; clone size: .; V gene: TRBV5-4; D gene: TRBD1
CDR3 protein: CASSIIGQIYSNQPQHF; CDR3 DNA: TGTGCCAGTAGTATAATAGGACAGATATATAGCAATCAGCCCCAGCATTTT; J gene: TRBJ1-5; clone size: .; V gene: TRBV19; D gene: .
CDR3 protein: CASSEDSYSNQPQHF; CDR3 DNA: TGTGCCAGCAGTGAAGACAGCTATAGCAATCAGCCCCAGCATTTT; J gene: TRBJ1-5; clone size: .; V gene: TRBV2; D gene: .
CDR3 protein: CASSPPGGIKFTGGYTF; CDR3 DNA: TGTGCCAGCAGCCCTCCGGGGGGAATTAAATTTACCGGGGGCTACACCTTC; J gene: TRBJ1-2; clone size: .; V gene: TRBV14; D gene: .
CDR3 protein: CASSRSDTQYF; CDR3 DNA: TGTGCCAGCAGCCGTTCAGATACGCAGTATTTT; J gene: TRBJ2-3; clone size: .; V gene: TRBV7-2; D gene: .
CDR3 protein: CASTSPGGGYTF; CDR3 DNA: TGTGCCAGCACTAGTCCAGGGGGTGGCTACACCTTC; J gene: TRBJ1-2; clone size: .; V gene: TRBV28; D gene: TRBD1
CDR3 protein: CASSRDRGQGYTF; CDR3 DNA: TGTGCCAGCAGCCGCGACAGGGGGCAGGGCTACACCTTC; J gene: TRBJ1-2; clone size: .; V gene: TRBV6-5; D gene: TRBD1
CDR3 protein: CASSLRESSGNTIYF; CDR3 DNA: TGTGCCAGCAGCTTACGGGAGAGCTCTGGAAACACCATATATTTT; J gene: TRBJ1-3; clone size: .; V gene: TRBV7-2; D gene: .
CDR3 protein: CAISESGGTEAFF; CDR3 DNA: TGTGCCATCAGTGAGTCGGGGGGCACTGAAGCTTTCTTT; J gene: TRBJ1-1; clone size: few; V gene: TRBV10-3; D gene: .
CDR3 protein: CASSPGQGPRDTQYF; CDR3 DNA: TGTGCCAGCAGCCCCGGACAGGGCCCCCGGGATACGCAGTATTTT; J gene: TRBJ2-3; clone size: .; V gene: TRBV27; D gene: TRBD1
CDR3 protein: CASSSGGGYETQYF; CDR3 DNA: TGTGCCAGCAGCTCTGGCGGGGGGTATGAGACCCAGTACTTC; J gene: TRBJ2-5; clone size: .; V gene: TRBV5-4; D gene: TRBD2
CDR3 protein: CASSLRTGRGDTQYF; CDR3 DNA: TGTGCCAGCAGTTTACGGACAGGGCGGGGGGATACGCAGTATTTT; J gene: TRBJ2-3; clone size: .; V gene: TRBV7-3; D gene: .
CDR3 protein: CASTPSHGSSYEQYF; CDR3 DNA: TGTGCCAGCACCCCCAGCCACGGGAGCTCCTACGAGCAGTACTTC; J gene: TRBJ2-7; clone size: .; V gene: TRBV7-2; D gene: .
CDR3 protein: CASSHDSSYEQYF; CDR3 DNA: TGTGCCAGCAGCCACGACAGCTCCTACGAGCAGTACTTC; J gene: TRBJ2-7; clone size: few; V gene: TRBV5-6; D gene: .
CDR3 protein: CASSFSGVGQPQHF; CDR3 DNA: TGCGCCAGCAGCTTTTCAGGGGTCGGGCAGCCCCAGCATTTT; J gene: TRBJ1-5; clone size: .; V gene: TRBV5-1; D gene: .
CDR3 protein: CASSRTGGNQETQYF; CDR3 DNA: TGTGCCAGCAGCCGGACAGGGGGCAACCAAGAGACCCAGTACTTC; J gene: TRBJ2-5; clone size: .; V gene: TRBV7-9; D gene: TRBD1
CDR3 protein: CASSIGDRGGQPQHF; CDR3 DNA: TGTGCCAGTAGTATAGGGGACAGGGGTGGTCAGCCCCAGCATTTT; J gene: TRBJ1-5; clone size: .; V gene: TRBV19; D gene: TRBD1
CDR3 protein: CASSLSRGNTQYF; CDR3 DNA: TGTGCCAGCAGTTTATCACGGGGGAATACGCAGTATTTT; J gene: TRBJ2-3; clone size: .; V gene: TRBV27; D gene: .